This T cell receptor (beta chain) was captured by sequencing in a study of tumor-infiltrating lymphocytes in localized non-small cell lung cancer. This table comes from immunoSEQ multiplex PCR, and its TCRdb copy is limited to in-frame clones, with some not included. The repertoire holds roughly 24,000 clones, with 50% to 70% as singletons. The CDR3 sequence is 13 residues long. The V gene lost 2 bases and the J gene lost 7 bases, with 11 bases spanning the gap. Germline V CDR1 and CDR2: MDHEN, SYDVKM. Study outcomes and limitations: Recurrence-free survival showed no association with tumor T-cell fraction.

Comments on this clone: Antigen unknown.

This receptor was identified in a human donor with non-small cell lung cancer. The sample taken for sequencing was lung tumor tissue. The rearrangement links TRBV28 to TRBJ1-1, with a weak D call TRBD1 (6 bases). The CDR3 DNA is TGTGCCAGCAGTTTAACAGGGATCAGTGAAGCTTTCTTT. It specifies CASSLTGISEAFF.